This passage covers 16 T cell receptor beta chains from one sample sequenced in a study of regulatory T cells in long-lasting Graves disease. Regarding time point: newly diagnosed GD, antithyroid drugs for less than 3 months. Extracted RNA from PBMCs served as the source of the TCR library. Construction of TCR beta libraries relied on iRepertoire HTBI primers and on Arm-PCR targeting CDR3 regions. A single record per CDR3 protein comes from TCRdb applying MiXCR to the multiplex PCR reads. Among fewer than 400,000 distinct CDR3 sequences, 18% were seen once, and the ten largest hold roughly 35%. The sample here was peripheral blood mononuclear cells (PBMCs), taken at new diagnosis, from a patient treated with antithyroid drugs. These receptor sequences come from a female donor with Graves disease.

In its sample, this clonotype was seen many times. V and J are TRBV3-1 and TRBJ1-1, with 9 nucleotides matching TRBD1. There are 17 residues in the CDR3. The V segment lost 4 bases and the J segment 1 base; nucleotides outside the gene matches: 10. The germline CDR1 and CDR2 sequences are LGHDT and YNNKEL (reference sequence). The CDR3 loop reads CASSPLGTGRGNTEAFF. The CDR3 region has the DNA TGTGCCAGCAGCCCTTTAGGGACAGGGCGAGGGAACACTGAAGCTTTCTTT.

The chain uses TRBV6-4 and TRBJ2-5, with TRBD2 identical over 8 bases. The trim removed 3 bases at V and 0 bases at J, leaving 6 bases unmatched. This CDR3 region has 16 residues. Germline CDR1 MRHNA, CDR2 SNTAGT. The CDR3, as DNA: TGTGCCAGCAGTGATGTAGCGGGGACGTACCAAGAGACCCAGTACTTC. Amino acid sequence: CASSDVAGTYQETQYF.

The table lists this clonotype with many counts. The CDR3 is CASSLKGELFF. CDR3 bases: TGTGCCAGCAGCTTGAAGGGGGAGCTGTTTTTT. The J gene is TRBJ2-2, the V gene TRBV11-3; D ambiguous. Germline loops: CDR1 SGHNT, CDR2 YENEEA. Trimming took off 3 bases at V and 8 bases at J, with 4 bases between the two ends. This CDR3 region has 11 residues.

The chain employs TRBV19 and TRBJ1-2; 7 bases fit TRBD1. J lost 4 bases, V lost 6 bases, and 8 bases had no gene match. Germline V gives CDR1 LNHDA, CDR2 SQIVND (reference sequence). The CDR3 totals 14 residues. In DNA, the CDR3 is TGTGCCAGTAGCGATAGCGGACAGGTCTATGGCTACACCTTC. The encoded protein is CASSDSGQVYGYTF.

This clonotype was observed many times. This sequence joins TRBV28 and TRBJ2-5; maybe TRBD1 (5 bases). V lost 4 bases and J 5 bases, leaving 8 bases between the germline ends. The CDR3 sequence is 12 residues long. Germline values: CDR1 MDHEN, CDR2 SYDVKM. Here the CDR3 reads CASSWGRETQYF. The CDR3 bases are TGTGCCAGCAGTTGGGGCCGGGAGACCCAGTACTTC.

This clonotype was recorded at least ten times. The rearrangement joins TRBV28 to TRBJ2-2, with D perhaps matching TRBD1 or TRBD2 (6 bases each). The V gene lost 10 bases and the J gene lost 1 base, with 13 bases spanning the gap. Germline V gene data show CDR1 as MDHEN and CDR2 as SYDVKM. This CDR3 region has 14 residues. The CDR3 bases are TGTGCCATAAAAGGGGGGATGAACACCGGGGAGCTGTTTTTT. Translation: CAIKGGMNTGELFF.

This clonotype was picked up many times. V usage is TRBV12-3 or TRBV12-4 and J usage is TRBJ1-2, with D uncertain. The CDR3 consists of 12 residues. V lost 1 base and J 7 bases, leaving 7 bases between the germline ends. CDR3 protein: CASSLERSGYTF. DNA for the CDR3: TGTGCCAGCAGTTTAGAGCGGTCTGGCTACACCTTC.

The gene calls are TRBV10-2 and TRBJ2-7; tentatively, D is TRBD1 or TRBD2 (5 bases each). The CDR3 has 15 amino acids. Trimming removed 4 bases at V and 10 bases at J, with 23 bases between. Germline V CDR1 and CDR2: WSHSY, SAAADI. The CDR3 bases are TGCGCCAGCAGTGCCTATGAGCCGATCCCGGGACGACAGTACTTC. It codes for CASSAYEPIPGRQYF.

This clonotype was observed many times. A junction boundary mismatches the germline segment, possibly from a read error. The chain combines TRBV9 with TRBJ2-1; no clear D. Germline values: CDR1 SGDLS, CDR2 YYNGEE. The CDR3 contains 13 residues. CDR3 sequence: CASSVVSNNEQFF. In nucleotides, the CDR3 is TGTGCCAGCAGCGTAGTCTCCAACAATGAGCAGTTCTTC.

This chain uses TRBV7-3 with TRBJ2-1, with TRBD2 identical over 8 bases. J gave up 10 bases and V 5 bases, and 10 bases lay outside the gene matches. The CDR3 length is 14 residues. CDR1 is SGHTA and CDR2 is FQGTGA in the germline V gene. CDR3 DNA: TGTGCCAGCAGCCATACGGGGGGGCCAGAAGAGCAGTTCTTC. As protein: CASSHTGGPEEQFF.

This clonotype was observed once. The chain employs TRBV20-1 and TRBJ2-1; tentatively, D is TRBD2 (6 bases). The CDR3 covers 13 residues. Looked up from germline, CDR1 is DFQATT and CDR2 is SNEGSKA (reference sequence). The CDR3 protein is CSVGGLAIYEQFF. DNA for the CDR3: TGCAGCGTTGGGGGACTGGCGATCTACGAGCAGTTCTTC.

Many counts were recorded for this clonotype. The V gene is TRBV5-4, the J gene TRBJ2-1; the D gene could be TRBD1 or TRBD2 (6 bases each). The germline V and J ends were trimmed by 3 bases and 9 bases, with 13 bases remaining between them. Germline lookup yields CDR1 SGHNT and CDR2 YYREEE (reference sequence). The CDR3 runs 13 residues. The CDR3 protein is CASSSDRRAEQFF. The CDR3 nucleotides are TGTGCCAGCAGCTCTGACAGGAGGGCTGAGCAGTTCTTC.

This clonotype was detected ten times or more. J is TRBJ2-5 and V is TRBV9; TRBD1 matches at 10 bases. This CDR3 is built from 16 residues. Germline V gene data show CDR1 as SGDLS and CDR2 as YYNGEE. The trim removed 4 bases at V and 1 base at J, leaving 7 bases unmatched. CDR3 nucleotide sequence: TGTGCCAGCAGCCGACAGGGGGCGCCCCGCCAAGAGACCCAGTACTTC. This gives the protein CASSRQGAPRQETQYF.

This clonotype was counted ten times or more. The chain joins TRBV27 to TRBJ2-7; 11 nucleotides match TRBD2. CDR1 MNHEY and CDR2 SMNVEV come from the germline V gene (reference sequence). Trimming cost V 3 bases and J 3 bases; bases outside gene matches: 7. The CDR3 spans 16 residues. In nucleotides, the CDR3 is TGTGCCAGCAGTTTTCTAGCGGGAGGTAGTGACTACGAGCAGTACTTC. It specifies CASSFLAGGSDYEQYF.

This clonotype came up many times. The chain employs TRBV7-8 and TRBJ2-4; 7 nucleotides match TRBD2. Germline-derived CDR1 and CDR2 are SGHVS and FQNEAQ. The CDR3 covers 18 residues. V was clipped by 2 bases and J by 0 bases; unmatched bases: 10. CDR3 amino acids: CASSLREGSGLAKNIQYF. CDR3 DNA sequence: TGTGCCAGCAGCTTAAGGGAGGGTAGCGGACTAGCCAAAAACATTCAGTACTTC. Drawing the rest from reference TRBV7-8 and TRBJ2-4, the complete variable domain is GAGVSQSPRYKVAKRGQDVALRCDPISGHVSLFWYQQALGQGPEFLTYFQNEAQLDKSGLPSDRFFAERPEGSVSTLKIQRTQQEDSAVYLCASSLREGSGLAKNIQYFGAGTRLSVL.

Many counts were recorded for this clonotype. This chain uses TRBV5-1 with TRBJ2-2; 8 positions agree with TRBD1. The CDR3 runs to 15 residues. After removal of 5 bases from V and 1 base from J, the junction contained 4 bases not matched to a gene. Germline V gives CDR1 SGHRS, CDR2 YFSETQ. In DNA, the CDR3 is TGCGCCAGCAGGGGCGGACAGGGGAACACCGGGGAGCTGTTTTTT. Protein sequence: CASRGGQGNTGELFF.